These T cell receptor beta chains were read from a single sample in a study of a mutant IDH1 vaccine in newly diagnosed glioma. These receptors' antigens are unknown. Sequencing used immunoSEQ multiplex PCR; TCRdb keeps in-frame clones, though not all of them. The repertoire includes tens of thousands of clones, over 80% of them detected once, and roughly 2.4% sits in the top ten. The sequencing here drew on PBMCs, taken from a glioma patient whose treatment included an IDH1 peptide vaccine. Every receptor here comes from a man aged 45-65 years with glioma. Both conserved end residues are part of each CDR3. D genes are given only for firm matches. The listing skips clone size in some rows; elsewhere it reads once, few, many or a size class.

abundance | d_gene | j_gene | v_gene | CDR3nt | CDR3aa
NA | TRBD1 | TRBJ2-2 | TRBV5-1 | TGCGCCAGCAGTGTCATGGGACAGGGCGACACCGGGGAGCTGTTTTTT | CASSVMGQGDTGELFF
NA | TRBD2 | TRBJ2-4 | TRBV9 | TGTGCCAGCAGCGCGGCCACTAGCGGGGGGGGAAGCAGGGCCAAAAACATTCAGTACTTC | CASSAATSGGGSRAKNIQYF
NA | NA | TRBJ1-1 | TRBV30 | TGTGCCTGGAGAGGGGGGGCCGTGAACACTGAAGCTTTCTTT | CAWRGGAVNTEAFF
NA | NA | TRBJ1-1 | TRBV5-4 | TGTGCCAGCAGCTCCGGGGCAGTGGAGAACACTGAAGCTTTCTTT | CASSSGAVENTEAFF
NA | NA | TRBJ1-5 | TRBV6-1 | TGTGCCAGCAGTGAATCGGACTCGGGCGGGCAGCCCCAGCATTTT | CASSESDSGGQPQHF
NA | NA | TRBJ2-3 | TRBV27 | TGTGCCAGCAGTACACGGGACCCCCATGGGCAGTATTTT | CASSTRDPHGQYF
NA | TRBD2 | TRBJ2-3 | TRBV5-4 | TGTGCCAGCAGCGCGGGACTAGCGGGAGCCCGGGGCACAGATACGCAGTATTTT | CASSAGLAGARGTDTQYF
NA | TRBD1 | TRBJ1-1 | TRBV2 | TGTGCCAGCAGTGCCGGGACAGGGGATTCTCCGATGAACACTGAAGCTTTCTTT | CASSAGTGDSPMNTEAFF
NA | TRBD1 | TRBJ2-2 | TRBV19 | TGTGCCAGTGCTACAGGGGGCGCAGGTACCGGGGAGCTGTTTTTT | CASATGGAGTGELFF
NA | NA | TRBJ1-5 | TRBV30 | TGTGCCTGGAGTGAGGTGGGTTCACAGCCCCAGCATTTT | CAWSEVGSQPQHF
once | TRBD2 | TRBJ2-3 | TRBV14 | TGTGCCAGCAGCCAACCTTCCCTAGCGGGGCCAGTGGAGACGCAGTATTTT | CASSQPSLAGPVETQYF
NA | NA | TRBJ1-2 | TRBV19 | TGTGCCAGTAGTATTTCCCAGGAGACCTATGGCTACACCTTC | CASSISQETYGYTF
NA | NA | TRBJ1-1 | TRBV30 | TGTGCCTGGAGATTGGCAGCCCTTGATACGGTAGAAGCTTTCTTT | CAWRLAALDTVEAFF
NA | TRBD1 | TRBJ2-2 | TRBV7-2 | TGTGCCAGCAGCTCACAGGGGGGCACCGGGGAGCTGTTTTTT | CASSSQGGTGELFF
once | NA | TRBJ2-3 | TRBV5-6 | TGTGCCAGCAGCTTTTCTAGCACAGATACGCAGTATTTT | CASSFSSTDTQYF
NA | TRBD1 | TRBJ1-2 | TRBV7-2 | TGTGCCAGCAGTTGGGACAGGGGAATAAGTCTCCCCTTC | CASSWDRGISLPF
once | NA | TRBJ1-1 | TRBV11-2 | TGTGCCAGCAGCTACCCTCGACAGAACACTGAAGCTTTCTTT | CASSYPRQNTEAFF
NA | NA | TRBJ2-2 | TRBV2 | TGTGCCAGCAGGGGTAGGGGGGTCACCGGGGAGCTGTTTTTT | CASRGRGVTGELFF
NA | TRBD2 | TRBJ2-7 | TRBV4-2 | TGTGCCAGCAGCCAATGGAGCGGGGGAACCTACGAGCAGTACTTC | CASSQWSGGTYEQYF
NA | TRBD1 | TRBJ2-2 | TRBV7-9 | TGTGCCAGTGGCGAAAGGACAGGACGGACCGGGGAGCTGTTTTTT | CASGERTGRTGELFF
NA | NA | TRBJ2-7 | TRBV18 | TGTGCCAGCTCAGGAGCAGGGGTCTACGAGCAGTACTTC | CASSGAGVYEQYF
NA | NA | TRBJ2-7 | TRBV28 | TGTGCCAGCCTAGGGGGGGCCACCTACGAGCAGTACTTC | CASLGGATYEQYF
once | TRBD1 | TRBJ2-1 | TRBV6-5 | TGTGCCAGCAGTACCGGGACAGGACTATACAATGAGCAGTTCTTC | CASSTGTGLYNEQFF
NA | NA | TRBJ2-2 | TRBV21-1 | TGTGCCAGCAGCACCATAGGGCACGGGACCGGGGAGCTGTTTTTT | CASSTIGHGTGELFF
NA | NA | TRBJ1-3 | TRBV9 | TGTGCCAGCAGCGTATACCAGGCAGTATCCTCTGGAAACACCATATATTTT | CASSVYQAVSSGNTIYF
NA | TRBD2 | TRBJ2-3 | TRBV5-1 | TGCGCCAGCAGCCGCGGGAGGAACCCTAGCACAGATACGCAGTATTTT | CASSRGRNPSTDTQYF
NA | NA | TRBJ2-7 | TRBV20-1 | TGCAGTGCTTTGGGTCCTGGCGAGCAGTACTTC | CSALGPGEQYF
NA | NA | TRBJ1-2 | TRBV4-1 | TGCGCCAGCAGCCAATCCCCAGGGATTGTCTCCTCAGATCCCTTC | CASSQSPGIVSSDPF
NA | TRBD1 | TRBJ1-1 | TRBV20-1 | TGCAGTGCTCCCGACAGGGCGAGCGCTTTCTTT | CSAPDRASAFF
few | TRBD1 | TRBJ1-2 | TRBV19 | TGTGCCAGTAGTACCCAGGGACAGGGACACTATGGCTACACCTTC | CASSTQGQGHYGYTF
NA | TRBD1 | TRBJ2-2 | TRBV18 | TGTGCCAGCTCAAAAAGGGACAGGTTGATGCCCGGGGAGCTGTTTTTT | CASSKRDRLMPGELFF
NA | NA | TRBJ2-7 | TRBV13 | TGTGCCAGCAGCTTAAGAGGGCTTGGCTACGAGCAGTACTTC | CASSLRGLGYEQYF
few | TRBD1 | TRBJ1-2 | TRBV30 | TGTGCCTGGAGTACTCAGGGGGAGGTTGGCTACACCTTC | CAWSTQGEVGYTF
NA | NA | TRBJ2-3 | TRBV7-2 | TGTGCCAGCAGCTTAGGGACTAGCACAGATACGCAGTATTTT | CASSLGTSTDTQYF
NA | TRBD2 | TRBJ2-1 | TRBV11-2 | TGTGCCAGCAGCTTAGAAATAGCGGGAGCGGGGTACAATGAGCAGTTCTTC | CASSLEIAGAGYNEQFF
NA | TRBD1 | TRBJ2-7 | TRBV2 | TGTGCCAGCAGTTACCGGGACAGAGTGGAGTACGAGCAGTACTTC | CASSYRDRVEYEQYF
NA | NA | TRBJ1-1 | TRBV7-9 | TGTGCCAGCAGCTTAGCTGAAGCTTTCTTT | CASSLAEAFF
NA | NA | TRBJ1-1 | TRBV7-3 | TGTGCCAGCAGCTTAACCGCGGACAGGAACACTGAAGCTTTCTTT | CASSLTADRNTEAFF
NA | TRBD2 | TRBJ2-1 | TRBV5-8 | TGTGCCAGCAGCATGACTAGCGGGGGGTCTATATTGAATGAGCAGTTCTTC | CASSMTSGGSILNEQFF
NA | NA | TRBJ1-2 | TRBV20-1 | TGCAGCCCAATAACGAACACCTTC | CSPITNTF
NA | NA | TRBJ1-1 | TRBV6-5 | TGTGCCAGCAGTTACCTAACTGAAGCTTTCTTT | CASSYLTEAFF
NA | NA | TRBJ1-5 | TRBV28 | TGTGCCAGCAGCTGGGGGGCCTCAAATCAGCCCCAGCATTTT | CASSWGASNQPQHF
NA | NA | TRBJ2-7 | TRBV9 | TGTGCCAGCAGCGGCGCGATGGGATACGAGCAGTACTTC | CASSGAMGYEQYF
NA | NA | TRBJ2-2 | TRBV19 | TGTGCCAGTAGTATAGGGACAGCGAACACCGGGGAGCTGTTTTTT | CASSIGTANTGELFF
NA | TRBD2 | TRBJ2-7 | TRBV28 | TGTGCCAGCGGGACTAGCGGGGGCCGCTACGAGCAGTACTTC | CASGTSGGRYEQYF
few | NA | TRBJ2-1 | TRBV9 | TGTGCCAGCAGCGTCCGGGATAACTCCTACAATGAGCAGTTCTTC | CASSVRDNSYNEQFF
NA | NA | TRBJ1-6 | TRBV9 | TGTGCCAGCAGCCCCCGGGGGTCTGGTTCACCCCTCCACTTT | CASSPRGSGSPLHF
once | NA | TRBJ1-1 | TRBV5-1 | TGCGCCAGCAGCTTCCTTGCAGGAATGAACACTGAAGCTTTCTTT | CASSFLAGMNTEAFF
NA | TRBD2 | TRBJ2-5 | TRBV2 | TGTGCCAGCAGTGAAAGGGGGACTAGCGGGAGCTGGGAGACCCAGTACTTC | CASSERGTSGSWETQYF
NA | NA | TRBJ1-2 | TRBV11-2 | TGTGCCAGCAGCTCAACAGGGAGGTATGGCTACACCTTC | CASSSTGRYGYTF
NA | TRBD1 | TRBJ2-6 | TRBV7-9 | TGTGCCAGCAGCTCGGGAACGCCGACAGGGCCATCTGGGGCCAACGTCCTGACTTTC | CASSSGTPTGPSGANVLTF
NA | NA | TRBJ2-7 | TRBV4-3 | TGCGCCAGCAGCCAAGATGTCGGCAGTACCTACGAGCAGTACTTC | CASSQDVGSTYEQYF
NA | TRBD2 | TRBJ2-5 | TRBV10-2 | TGCGCCAGCTCATCTAGCGGGGTAGAGACCCAGTACTTC | CASSSSGVETQYF
NA | NA | TRBJ2-3 | TRBV30 | TGTGCCTGGAGTTGGGCTGGGAGCACAGATACGCAGTATTTT | CAWSWAGSTDTQYF
NA | TRBD1 | TRBJ2-7 | TRBV4-3 | TGCGCCAGCAGCCAACAAGCCACTCCGGGACAGGGGAACGAGCAGTACTTC | CASSQQATPGQGNEQYF
NA | TRBD1 | TRBJ1-5 | TRBV28 | TGTGCCAGCGATACAGGGGTCGGGGGTCAGCCCCAGCATTTT | CASDTGVGGQPQHF
NA | NA | TRBJ2-4 | TRBV5-1 | TGCGCCAGCAGCTTGGAAGGGAGGGGGACTGCCAAAAACATTCAGTACTTC | CASSLEGRGTAKNIQYF
NA | NA | TRBJ2-2 | TRBV6-4 | TGTGCCAGCAGTGTAGGCGCAAACACCGGGGAGCTGTTTTTT | CASSVGANTGELFF
NA | TRBD1 | TRBJ1-4 | TRBV6-5 | TGTGCCAGCAGAGACAGGGTCTCTAATGAAAAACTGTTTTTT | CASRDRVSNEKLFF
NA | NA | TRBJ1-2 | TRBV4-1 | TGCGCCAGCAGCCAAGATCGAGGCAGGCTTCCCTATGGCTACACCTTC | CASSQDRGRLPYGYTF